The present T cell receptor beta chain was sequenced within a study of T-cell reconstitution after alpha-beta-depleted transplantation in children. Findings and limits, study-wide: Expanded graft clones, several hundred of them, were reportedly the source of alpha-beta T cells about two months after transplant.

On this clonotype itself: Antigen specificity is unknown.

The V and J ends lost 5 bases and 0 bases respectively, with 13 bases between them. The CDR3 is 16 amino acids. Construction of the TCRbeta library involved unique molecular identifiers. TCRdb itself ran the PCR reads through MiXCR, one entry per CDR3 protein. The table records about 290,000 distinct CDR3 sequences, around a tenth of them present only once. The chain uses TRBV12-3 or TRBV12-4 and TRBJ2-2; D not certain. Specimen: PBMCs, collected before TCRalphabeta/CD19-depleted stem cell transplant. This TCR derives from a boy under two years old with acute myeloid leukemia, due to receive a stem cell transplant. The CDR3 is CASSPLERSNTGELFF. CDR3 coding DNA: TGTGCCAGCAGTCCCCTGGAGCGATCGAACACCGGGGAGCTGTTTTTT.